These 6 T cell receptor beta chains came from one sample sequenced in a study of shared clonotypes between healthy human individuals. Repertoires were generated with immunoSEQ multiplex PCR, while TCRdb's copy carries only in-frame clones and drops some. The table records roughly 2.4 million clones, 90% to 97% of them present only once. The source material was naive CD4+ T cells sorted from blood. Subset reported: CD45RA+ positively selected. These receptor sequences come from a man aged 18 to 29 in good health.

The sample holds one count of this clone. The genes are TRBV28 and TRBJ2-5; 11 bases align to TRBD1. Germline V gives CDR1 MDHEN, CDR2 SYDVKM. Trimming took 3 bases from V and 5 from J; bases not matched to a gene: 8. This CDR3 has 16 residues. CDR3 protein: CASSLGQGVPGETQYF. The CDR3 coding sequence is TGTGCCAGCAGTTTGGGACAGGGGGTACCCGGGGAGACCCAGTACTTC.

The chain carries TRBV5-4 and TRBJ1-6; TRBD1 agrees at 8 bases. V shed 4 bases and J 7 bases; nucleotides not matched to a gene: 4. CDR1 is SGHNT, CDR2 YYREEE, per germline (reference sequence). The CDR3 has 14 residues. CDR3 in amino acids: CASSIRQGNSPLHF. The DNA for the CDR3 is TGTGCCAGCAGCATTCGACAGGGGAATTCACCCCTCCACTTT.

The chain carries TRBV6-1 and TRBJ1-2; TRBD1 aligns across 7 bases. V shed 8 bases, J shed 4 bases, and the junction held 10 bases outside the gene matches. The CDR3 is 14 residues long. Per germline, CDR1 MNHNS and CDR2 SASEGT. CDR3 sequence (DNA): TGTGCCAGCCTTCTTGGGACAGCAGGCTATGGCTACACCTTC. It codes for CASLLGTAGYGYTF.

The gene calls are TRBV4-1 and TRBJ1-5; 8 bases map to TRBD1. V lost 0 bases and J lost 0; bases outside the gene matches: 7. There are 18 residues in the CDR3. Germline assignment: CDR1 MGHRA and CDR2 YSYEKL. This chain's CDR3 is CASSQDRTGQYSNQPQHF. DNA for the CDR3: TGCGCCAGCAGCCAAGATCGGACAGGGCAATATAGCAATCAGCCCCAGCATTTT.

CDR3 sequence: CASSPSNEQYF. The CDR3 DNA sequence: TGTGCCAGCAGCCCCTCGAACGAGCAGTACTTC. This chain uses TRBV7-2 with TRBJ2-7; no clear D. Deletions cut 5 bases from V and 5 bases from J, with 7 bases between. CDR1 and CDR2 (germline): SGHTA, FQGNSA. The CDR3 runs 11 residues.

This rearrangement joins TRBV6-1 to TRBJ1-5, with TRBD1 matching 7 bases. Losses at the gene ends were 2 bases for V and 5 bases for J; bases not matched to a gene: 6. The CDR3 loop spans 15 amino acids. From germline, CDR1 is MNHNS and CDR2 SASEGT. The CDR3 bases are TGTGCCAGCAGTGAACAGGGGGGAATGGATCAGCCCCAGCATTTT. Protein product: CASSEQGGMDQPQHF.